The clone carrying this T cell receptor (beta chain) turned up a few times. One junction end disagrees with the germline gene, perhaps due to a read error. This sample's time point: patch test 3, about 24 weeks after DPC sensitization. Noted treatment: therapeutic diphenylcyclopropenone sensitization with weekly scalp DPC. CDR3 length: 13 residues. The germline V gene has CDR1 MNHNY and CDR2 SVGAGI (reference sequence). The sample is drawn from a study of human T cells and chemical hapten exposure. TCRdb reanalysed the RACE reads using MiXCR and keeps one entry per CDR3 protein. The sample yields 150,000 to 200,000 distinct CDR3 sequences, more than 20% seen once.

The sequence derives from a woman aged 40 to 49 with alopecia areata. Some clones in this sample may be carry-over from other donors' samples. The sample consisted of whole blood, taken in connection with sensitization to the hapten diphenylcyclopropenone (DPC). This chain uses TRBV6-6 with TRBJ1-5; no clear D. CDR3 in amino acids: CVSQSSGDQPQHF. The CDR3 nucleotides are TGTGTCAGCCAGAGTTCCGGGGATCAGCCCCAGCATTTT.